This T cell receptor beta chain was captured in a study of blood T cells in healthy people across ages. With a J-beta primer mix and a sample-barcoded 5' primer, a second PCR ran about 7 to 12 cycles. TCRdb redid the calling of the 5' RACE reads with MiXCR, one entry per CDR3 protein. The sample carries 800,000 to 950,000 distinct CDR3 sequences, 25% to 30% recorded once. This CDR3 comprises 14 residues. CDR1 is MNHEY and CDR2 is SMNVEV in the germline V gene (reference sequence). V was trimmed by 0 bases and J by 5 bases, leaving 8 bases between them. These data were also reused for a study on T cells of mothers and their children.

The sequencing sample was made of blood. This clonotype was obtained from a woman aged 40 to 50 in good health. This rearrangement joins TRBV27 to TRBJ2-1; D remains ambiguous. The CDR3 bases are TGTGCCAGCAGTTTATCCAGCCCGAACAATGAGCAGTTCTTC. Translation gives CASSLSSPNNEQFF.